This entry lists 7 T cell receptor beta chains sequenced from one sample in a study of beta chain features in type 1 diabetes listed by TCRdb under 2018. The paper's findings and limits, for the study overall: Type 1 diabetes patients showed a moderate but significant shortening of TCRB CDR3 length in all four CD4+ subsets.

No antigen is known for these receptors. The library was built by means of the immunoSEQ multiplex PCR assay. The High Capacity cDNA Reverse Transcription Kit was used to reverse transcribe all of the isolated RNA, meaning that expressed TCRB transcripts were what got sequenced. TCRdb retrieved this table from immuneACCESS and kept in-frame rearrangements only. Not all clones are present; in checked studies, unresolved V genes account for under half, and no reason is known for the remainder. Across this sample there are about 280,000 clones, with about 15% seen only once. The leading ten clones occupy 0.015% to 0.017% of the sample. Sequencing was done on a sample of naive CD4+ T cells from blood. The cell subset or site label, as the study defines it: true naive CD4+ T cells. These receptors all stem from a man younger than 30 with type 1 diabetes.

The J gene is TRBJ2-7, the V gene TRBV7-2; 9 bases agree with TRBD2. The trim removed 1 base at V and 0 bases at J, leaving 4 bases unmatched. Germline-derived CDR1 and CDR2 are SGHTA and FQGNSA. The CDR3 runs to 16 residues. The CDR3 DNA follows: TGTGCCAGCAGCTTAGGACTAGCGGTTAACTCCTACGAGCAGTACTTC. Its translation: CASSLGLAVNSYEQYF.

This sequence joins TRBV7-9 and TRBJ2-2; 12 bases map to TRBD1. From germline, CDR1 is SEHNR and CDR2 FQNEAQ (reference sequence). Trimming at V came to 3 bases and at J to 5 bases, leaving 4 bases not matched to a gene. The CDR3 has 16 residues. The CDR3 nucleotides read TGTGCCAGCAGCTTGGCGGGACAGGGGGCAACCGGGGAGCTGTTTTTT. Amino acid sequence: CASSLAGQGATGELFF. Full variable domain (missing parts from reference TRBV7-9 and TRBJ2-2): DTGVSQNPRHKITKRGQNVTFRCDPISEHNRLYWYRQTLGQGPEFLTYFQNEAQLEKSRLLSDRFSAERPKGSFSTLEIQRTEQGDSAMYLCASSLAGQGATGELFFGEGSRLTVL.

The chain couples TRBV6-5 to TRBJ2-7; TRBD1 aligns across 7 bases. V trimming: 0 bases; J trimming: 3 bases; junction bases outside the gene matches: 5. The CDR3 consists of 15 residues. CDR1 is MNHEY, CDR2 SVGAGI, per germline. This CDR3 reads CASSYSGTADYEQYF. The CDR3 nucleotides read TGTGCCAGCAGTTACTCGGGGACAGCCGACTACGAGCAGTACTTC.

This chain joins TRBV19 and TRBJ2-7; D is undetermined. V lost 6 bases and J lost 3, with 12 bases in between. The CDR3 spans 13 residues. Germline assignment: CDR1 LNHDA and CDR2 SQIVND (reference sequence). The CDR3 DNA sequence: TGTGCCAGTAGCAAAGAGAGACTCTACGAGCAGTACTTC. Protein: CASSKERLYEQYF.

V gene TRBV19 combines with J gene TRBJ2-1, with 12 bases aligning to TRBD2. Trimming removed 7 bases from V and 4 bases from J; junction bases left unmatched: 8. The CDR3 runs 16 residues. CDR1 is LNHDA and CDR2 is SQIVND in the germline V gene (reference sequence). CDR3 protein: CASTPLAGGPYNEQFF. DNA for the CDR3: TGTGCCAGTACCCCCCTAGCGGGAGGGCCTTACAATGAGCAGTTCTTC.

This clone showed up just a few times. V gene TRBV27 combines with J gene TRBJ2-1; TRBD2 matches at 7 bases. Germline CDR1 MNHEY, CDR2 SMNVEV (reference sequence). V was clipped by 6 bases and J by 2 bases; unmatched bases: 7. CDR3 length: 15 residues. CDR3 DNA: TGTGCCAGCAGCCCGGGACTACCCGCCTACAATGAGCAGTTCTTC. As protein: CASSPGLPAYNEQFF.

The genes are TRBV7-9 and TRBJ1-2, with 9 positions matching TRBD1. The CDR3 loop spans 14 amino acids. V was clipped by 0 bases and J by 6 bases; unmatched bases: 2. Germline CDR1 SEHNR, CDR2 FQNEAQ (reference sequence). The CDR3 DNA sequence: TGTGCCAGCAGCTTAGCGGACAGGGGAAATGGCTACACCTTC. It is translated as CASSLADRGNGYTF.